The 6 T cell receptor beta chains listed next were all sequenced from one sample in a study of glioma-infiltrating T cells. Using RNA template, CDR3s of TCR alpha and beta were amplified with iRepertoire arm-PCR. One entry per CDR3 protein results from TCRdb running MiXCR on the multiplex PCR reads. This sample yields a few hundred thousand distinct CDR3 sequences, of which approximately 42% are seen a single time; 12% belongs to the top ten. Sequences were obtained from glioma tissue, nonneoplastic brain tissue, or PBMCs (not recorded which). These receptor sequences come from a human donor with low-grade glioma or glioblastoma, undergoing nonglioma brain surgery, or in good health (not recorded which).

As regards this clonotype: This may come from a read error, since a much larger clone is one base off. V gene TRBV28 combines with J gene TRBJ1-2, with D hard to call. The CDR3 is made up of 13 amino acids. Looked up from germline, CDR1 is MDHEN and CDR2 is SYDVKM. CDR3 in amino acids: CASSLRDLNGHTF. CDR3 DNA: TGTGCCAGCAGTTTAAGGGATCTCAATGGCCACACCTTC.

The chain has TRBV4-3 and TRBJ2-7, with a possible D match to TRBD1 (5 bases). V lost 0 bases, J lost 2 bases, and 11 bases lay in between. The germline V gene has CDR1 LGHNA and CDR2 YSLEER. The CDR3 runs to 15 residues. CDR3 in amino acids: CASSQDEQAPYEQYF. The CDR3, as DNA: TGCGCCAGCAGCCAAGATGAACAGGCCCCCTACGAGCAGTACTTC.

This clonotype occurred a few times. The chain couples TRBV27 to TRBJ2-1, with TRBD1 matching over 9 bases. CDR3 length: 15 amino acids. The junction had 6 bases not matched to a gene; V was cut back by 6 bases and J by 3 bases. Germline V gene data show CDR1 as MNHEY and CDR2 as SMNVEV (reference sequence). Written as DNA, the CDR3 is TGTGCCAGCAGCCCGGCGGGACAGGGCTACAATGAGCAGTTCTTC. Translated, it gives CASSPAGQGYNEQFF.

In its sample, this clonotype was seen a few times. The chain employs TRBV4-1 and TRBJ1-1; D ambiguous. The CDR3 runs 15 residues. Trimming took 2 bases from V and 4 from J, leaving 14 bases between them. CDR1 and CDR2 (germline): MGHRA, YSYEKL. Here the CDR3 DNA reads TGCGCCAGCAGCCAACACGGAGGTCTTAGCACTGAAGCTTTCTTT. Amino acids: CASSQHGGLSTEAFF.

This chain joins TRBV4-2 and TRBJ2-7, with D perhaps TRBD1 (5 bases). This CDR3 is built from 14 residues. From germline, CDR1 is LGHNA and CDR2 YNFKEQ. V gave up 1 base and J gave up 7 bases, with 14 bases separating them. CDR3 bases: TGTGCCAGCAGCCAAGTGGTAGGGGTAGGGGAGCAGTACTTC. This sequence encodes CASSQVVGVGEQYF.

The gene calls are TRBV19 and TRBJ2-2, with 11 bases that match TRBD2. Trimming at V came to 3 bases and at J to 4 bases, leaving 1 base not matched to a gene. This CDR3 spans 15 amino acids. Germline V gives CDR1 LNHDA, CDR2 SQIVND (reference sequence). CDR3 DNA: TGTGCCAGTAGTATCGGACTAGCGGGCACCGGGGAGCTGTTTTTT. It is translated as CASSIGLAGTGELFF.